The 11 T cell receptor beta chains in this list originate from one sample, sequenced in a study of T-cell memory formation after mild COVID-19. TCRdb reprocessed the 5' RACE reads with MiXCR, giving one entry per CDR3 protein. The table includes nearly 200,000 distinct CDR3 sequences, about 18% detected once. What was sequenced was PBMCs or a T cell subset sorted from them (not recorded which). Receptors were obtained from an adult woman who had mild COVID-19 (a few samples of this study predate the infection). Cell type and time point are not known.

This clonotype has more than one count but fewer than ten. The rearrangement links TRBV4-2 to TRBJ2-7; D possibly matches TRBD1 or TRBD2 (7 bases each). Between the trimmed V and J ends, which lost 7 bases and 0 bases, there was a span of 16 bases. In germline, CDR1 is LGHNA, CDR2 YNFKEQ. This CDR3 spans 15 amino acids. CDR3 protein: CASNQGGASSYEQYF. The CDR3 region has the DNA TGTGCCAGCAACCAGGGGGGGGCAAGCTCCTACGAGCAGTACTTC.

The rearrangement joins TRBV5-6 to TRBJ2-5; TRBD2 aligns across 10 bases. This CDR3 is built from 14 residues. CDR1 is SGHDT, CDR2 YYEEEE, per germline. J gave up 5 bases and V 0 bases, and 1 base lay outside the gene matches. CDR3 residues: CASSLASGGETQYF. The DNA for the CDR3 is TGTGCCAGCAGCTTGGCTAGCGGGGGTGAGACCCAGTACTTC.

V is TRBV5-6 and J is TRBJ2-4; 9 nucleotides match TRBD1. V dropped 2 bases and J dropped 0; count of bases not matched to a gene: 9. Germline V gene sequence: CDR1 SGHDT, CDR2 YYEEEE. The CDR3 length is 18 residues. DNA of the CDR3: TGTGCCAGCAGCTTTGGATTGGGACAGGGTCCAGCCAAAAACATTCAGTACTTC. Amino acids: CASSFGLGQGPAKNIQYF.

The sample holds a few counts of this clonotype. The J gene is TRBJ1-6, the V gene TRBV10-3; D may be TRBD1 (5 bases). The germline V and J ends were trimmed by 5 bases and 0 bases, with 14 bases remaining between them. The germline V gene encodes CDR1 ENHRY and CDR2 SYGVKD. This CDR3 spans 17 amino acids. The CDR3 DNA sequence: TGTGCCATCAGTAGGACATCCGATAGCTCCTATAATTCACCCCTCCACTTT. It specifies CAISRTSDSSYNSPLHF.

In this sample, this clonotype turned up a few times. The V gene is TRBV7-2, the J gene TRBJ2-7; 10 bases are shared with TRBD1. Losses at the gene ends were 5 bases for V and 4 bases for J; bases not matched to a gene: 8. CDR1 SGHTA and CDR2 FQGNSA come from the germline V gene. The CDR3 is made up of 15 amino acids. The CDR3 here is CASSPSTGQGYEQYF. CDR3 bases: TGTGCCAGCAGCCCGTCCACGGGACAGGGGTACGAGCAGTACTTC.

This clonotype came up many times. The chain recombines TRBV7-6 with TRBJ2-7, with 7 positions matching TRBD1. The V gene end was trimmed by 3 bases and the J gene end by 2 bases; junction bases not matched to a gene: 1. The CDR3 has 13 amino acids. Germline CDR1 and CDR2: SGHVS and FNYEAQ. The CDR3 reads CASSFGTAYEQYF. The CDR3 DNA follows: TGTGCCAGCAGCTTCGGGACAGCCTACGAGCAGTACTTC.

V usage is TRBV15 and J usage is TRBJ2-3; 8 bases align to TRBD2. The CDR3 runs to 19 residues. V was pared by 1 base and J by 4 bases, with 16 bases of the junction left unmatched. The germline CDR1 and CDR2 sequences are LNHNV and YYDKDF (reference sequence). CDR3 sequence reads: CATSRARAVAGMGADTQYF. DNA of the CDR3: TGTGCCACCAGCAGAGCCCGAGCCGTAGCGGGAATGGGGGCAGATACGCAGTATTTT.

The chain is built from TRBV9 and TRBJ1-2; no clear D. V was shortened by 1 base and J by 1 base, with 5 bases between the two germline ends. The CDR3 runs to 13 residues. Germline CDR1 and CDR2: SGDLS and YYNGEE. The CDR3 sequence: CASSVRSNYGYTF. For the CDR3, the DNA is TGTGCCAGCAGCGTACGCAGTAACTATGGCTACACCTTC.

DNA of the CDR3: TGCAGTGCGGACCGCCGTACGCTAGAAGCGCCCCAGCATTTT. Residues: CSADRRTLEAPQHF. The chain is built from TRBV20-1 and TRBJ1-5; D is undetermined. Germline V gives CDR1 DFQATT, CDR2 SNEGSKA (reference sequence). Trimming cost V 6 bases and J 9 bases, with 21 bases left between them. CDR3 length equals 14 residues.

This chain joins TRBV30 and TRBJ1-5; D is ambiguous. This CDR3 is 13 amino acids long. Trimming took 3 bases from V and 9 from J, leaving 15 bases between them. Looked up from germline, CDR1 is GTSNPN and CDR2 is SVGIG (reference sequence). CDR3 in amino acids: CAWSWTAGGPQHF. The CDR3 DNA reads as TGTGCCTGGAGCTGGACGGCGGGAGGGCCCCAGCATTTT.

The chain carries TRBV3-1 and TRBJ2-3; D perhaps matches TRBD1 (5 bases). The CDR3 spans 15 residues. Germline V gene sequence: CDR1 LGHDT, CDR2 YNNKEL (reference sequence). Trimming cost V 1 base and J 4 bases, with 12 bases left between them. In nucleotides, the CDR3 is TGTGCCAGCAGCCAAGGAAACAGGAAAGCAGATACGCAGTATTTT. Its protein is CASSQGNRKADTQYF.